This TCR beta chain came from a study of cytomegalovirus exposure and HLA in healthy donors. Study summary: The early release's HLA-typed donors yielded roughly 85 million unique TCRs.

The PCR used 60 Vbeta and 13 Jbeta primers. The repertoire was sequenced with immunoSEQ multiplex PCR; TCRdb's copy has only in-frame clones and lacks some. The repertoire holds 130,000 to 150,000 clones, roughly 77% seen once, with around 3% in the top ten. In the case of this clone: What it recognizes is unknown.

Study findings and constraints: Based on reports, TCR beta sequences accurately predicted HLA-A and HLA-B alleles for most subjects. Fewer N-insertions than the approximately 700-donor mean were reportedly shown by an Asian-associated ancestry cluster in a later analysis.

The V and J ends lost 5 bases and 0 bases respectively, with 10 bases between them. Germline CDR1 SGHTA, CDR2 FQGNSA. The CDR3 length is 14 residues. This rearrangement joins TRBV7-2 to TRBJ1-1; D might be TRBD1 (5 bases). The clonotype was recovered from a female donor in good health and CMV-seronegative. What was sequenced was PBMCs. CDR3 nucleotides: TGTGCCAGCAGCCGGACAACCATGAACACTGAAGCTTTCTTT. Protein: CASSRTTMNTEAFF.